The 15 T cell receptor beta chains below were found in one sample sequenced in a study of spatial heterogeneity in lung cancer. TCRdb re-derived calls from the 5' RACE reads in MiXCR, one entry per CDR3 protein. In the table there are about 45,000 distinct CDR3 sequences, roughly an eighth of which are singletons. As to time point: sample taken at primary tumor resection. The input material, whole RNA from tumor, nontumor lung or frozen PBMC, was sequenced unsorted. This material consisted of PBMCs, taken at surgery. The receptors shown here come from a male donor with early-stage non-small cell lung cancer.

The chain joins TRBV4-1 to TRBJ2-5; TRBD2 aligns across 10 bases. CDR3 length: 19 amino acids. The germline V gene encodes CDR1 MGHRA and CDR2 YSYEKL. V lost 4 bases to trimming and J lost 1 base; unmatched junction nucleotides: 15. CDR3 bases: TGCGCCAGCAGCCCAGGAGCGCTAGCGGGAGTCGGGGGCCAAGAGACCCAGTACTTC. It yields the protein CASSPGALAGVGGQETQYF.

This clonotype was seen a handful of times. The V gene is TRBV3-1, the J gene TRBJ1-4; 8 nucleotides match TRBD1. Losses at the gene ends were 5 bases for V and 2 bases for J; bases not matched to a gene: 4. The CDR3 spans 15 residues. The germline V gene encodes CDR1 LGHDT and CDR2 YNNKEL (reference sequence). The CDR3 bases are TGTGCCAGCAGCTCGACAGGGGTGACTAATGAAAAACTGTTTTTT. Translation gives CASSSTGVTNEKLFF.

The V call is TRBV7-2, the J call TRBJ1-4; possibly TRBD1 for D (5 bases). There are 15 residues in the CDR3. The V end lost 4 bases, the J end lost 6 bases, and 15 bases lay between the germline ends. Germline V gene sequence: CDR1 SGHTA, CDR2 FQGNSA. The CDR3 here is CASSSPDGAHEKLFF. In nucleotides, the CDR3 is TGTGCCAGCAGCTCCCCGGACGGGGCCCATGAAAAACTGTTTTTT.

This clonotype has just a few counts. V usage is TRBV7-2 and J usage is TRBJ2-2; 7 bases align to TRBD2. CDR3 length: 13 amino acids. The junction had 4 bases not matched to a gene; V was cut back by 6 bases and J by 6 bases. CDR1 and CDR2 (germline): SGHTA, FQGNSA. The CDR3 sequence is CASSREVAGELFF. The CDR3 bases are TGTGCCAGCAGTCGGGAGGTCGCCGGGGAGCTGTTTTTT.

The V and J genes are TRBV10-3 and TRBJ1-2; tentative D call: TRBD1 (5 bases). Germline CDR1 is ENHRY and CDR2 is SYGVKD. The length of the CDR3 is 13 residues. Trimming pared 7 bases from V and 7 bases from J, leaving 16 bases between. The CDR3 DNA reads TGTGCCATCAACCCCGGGGGTCGTGGTGGCTACACCTTC. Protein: CAINPGGRGGYTF.

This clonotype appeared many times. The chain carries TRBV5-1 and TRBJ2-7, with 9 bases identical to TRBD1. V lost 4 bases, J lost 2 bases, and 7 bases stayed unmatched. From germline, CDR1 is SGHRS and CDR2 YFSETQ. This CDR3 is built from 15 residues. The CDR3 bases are TGCGCCAGCAGCCCCCAAGGGACAGGGACCTACGAGCAGTACTTC. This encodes CASSPQGTGTYEQYF.

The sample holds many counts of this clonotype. The CDR3 sequence: CASSYTGGDTGELFF. For the CDR3, the DNA is TGTGCCAGCAGTTACACAGGGGGAGATACCGGGGAGCTGTTTTTT. The J gene is TRBJ2-2, the V gene TRBV6-6; 8 bases align to TRBD1. The CDR3 totals 15 residues. In germline, CDR1 is MNHNY, CDR2 SVGAGI (reference sequence). The trim removed 2 bases at V and 5 bases at J, leaving 4 bases unmatched.

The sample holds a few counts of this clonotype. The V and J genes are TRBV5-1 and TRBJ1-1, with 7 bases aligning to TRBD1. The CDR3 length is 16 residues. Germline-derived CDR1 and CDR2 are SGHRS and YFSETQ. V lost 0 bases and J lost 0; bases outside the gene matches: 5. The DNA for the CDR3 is TGCGCCAGCAGCTTGGTAGGGGGCCTGATGAACACTGAAGCTTTCTTT. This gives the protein CASSLVGGLMNTEAFF.

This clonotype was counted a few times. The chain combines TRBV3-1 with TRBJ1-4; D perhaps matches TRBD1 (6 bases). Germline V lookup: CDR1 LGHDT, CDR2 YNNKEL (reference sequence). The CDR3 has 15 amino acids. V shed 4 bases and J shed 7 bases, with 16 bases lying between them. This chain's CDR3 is CASSLAQGWGEKLFF. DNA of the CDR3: TGTGCCAGCAGCCTAGCACAGGGATGGGGTGAAAAACTGTTTTTT.

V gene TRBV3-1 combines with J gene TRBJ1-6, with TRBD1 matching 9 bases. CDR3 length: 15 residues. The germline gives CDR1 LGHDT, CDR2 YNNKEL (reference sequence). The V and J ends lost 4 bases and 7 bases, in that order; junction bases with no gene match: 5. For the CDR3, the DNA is TGTGCCAGCAGCCTAGCGGACAGGGGCAATTCACCCCTCCACTTT. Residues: CASSLADRGNSPLHF.

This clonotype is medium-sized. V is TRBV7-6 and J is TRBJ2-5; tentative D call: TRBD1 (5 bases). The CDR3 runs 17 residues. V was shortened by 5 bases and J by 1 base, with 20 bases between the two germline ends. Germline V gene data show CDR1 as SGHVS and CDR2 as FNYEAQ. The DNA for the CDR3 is TGTGCCAGCAGCCTTTCGGACATCCCATATGTCCAAGAGACCCAGTACTTC. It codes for CASSLSDIPYVQETQYF. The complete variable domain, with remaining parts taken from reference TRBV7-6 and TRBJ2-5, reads GAGVSQSPRYKVTKRGQDVALRCDPISGHVSLYWYRQALGQGPEFLTYFNYEAQQDKSGLPNDRFSAERPEGSISTLTIQRTEQRDSAMYRCASSLSDIPYVQETQYFGPGTRLLVL.

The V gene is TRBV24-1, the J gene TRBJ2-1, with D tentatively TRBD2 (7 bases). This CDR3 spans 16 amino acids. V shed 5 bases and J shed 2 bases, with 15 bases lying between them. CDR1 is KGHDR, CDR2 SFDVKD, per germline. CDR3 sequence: CATSGGGREAYNEQFF. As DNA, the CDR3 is TGTGCCACCAGTGGGGGGGGCAGGGAGGCCTACAATGAGCAGTTCTTC.

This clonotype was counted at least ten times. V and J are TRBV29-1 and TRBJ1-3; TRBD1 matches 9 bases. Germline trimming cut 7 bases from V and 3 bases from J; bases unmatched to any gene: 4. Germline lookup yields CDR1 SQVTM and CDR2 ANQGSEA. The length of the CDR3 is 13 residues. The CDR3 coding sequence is TGCAGCGCCGGGACAGGGCTTGGAAACACCATATATTTT. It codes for CSAGTGLGNTIYF.

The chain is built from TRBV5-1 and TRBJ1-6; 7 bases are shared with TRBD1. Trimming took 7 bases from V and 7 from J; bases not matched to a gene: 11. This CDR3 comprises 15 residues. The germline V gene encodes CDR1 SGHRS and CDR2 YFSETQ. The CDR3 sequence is CASLLLPGGNSPLHF. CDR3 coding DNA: TGCGCCAGCCTTCTGTTACCAGGGGGAAATTCACCCCTCCACTTT.

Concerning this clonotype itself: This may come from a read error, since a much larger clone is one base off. The chain's CDR3 is CASSFPNDRTGSYNEQFF. CDR3 nucleotide sequence: TGTGCCAGCAGCTTCCCTAATGACAGGACAGGCTCCTACAATGAGCAGTTCTTC. J is TRBJ2-1 and V is TRBV7-2; TRBD1 matches at 7 bases. The CDR3 has 18 amino acids. CDR1 SGHTA and CDR2 FQGNSA come from the germline V gene. V shed 3 bases and J 0 bases; nucleotides not matched to a gene: 11.